The present TCR beta chain was sequenced within a study of blood T cell repertoires in COVID-19. Study background: COVID-19 samples from acute and convalescent phases originated in the United States, Italy and Spain. The analysed material was cDNA or gDNA that came from T cells, B-cell-depleted T cells, or PBMCs.

V shed 8 bases and J 0 bases; nucleotides not matched to a gene: 8. CDR1 is LNHDA and CDR2 is SQIVND in the germline V gene (reference sequence). There are 16 residues in the CDR3. Authors' processing steps: Amplifying reference gene primers gave estimates of nucleated cell counts. Assay used: immunoSEQ multiplex PCR; TCRdb lists only in-frame clones, some missing. V, J and clone size reflect that table, while D and trimming were determined from the DNA. The table has some 150,000 clones, about four fifths seen once. The sequence was obtained from a human donor with acute or convalescent COVID-19. The donor label of this sample is uncertain. The chain employs TRBV19 and TRBJ2-2; 8 nucleotides align to TRBD2. Sequencing used peripheral blood. The chain's CDR3 is CASGGLATANTGELFF. CDR3 nucleotide sequence: TGTGCCAGTGGAGGACTAGCTACCGCGAACACCGGGGAGCTGTTTTTT.